This TCR beta chain derives from a study of T cells in Graves' hyperthyroidism and ophthalmopathy (dated by TCRdb to between 2017 and 2020). For the study in its entirety: Peripheral blood samples were taken at the time of initial diagnosis, prior to any treatment. To identify distinguishing TCR V-J signatures, a discovery cohort of around 100 patients was used, comprising approximately 40 with Graves' ophthalmopathy and some 60 with stable Graves' hyperthyroidism. An independent validation cohort of under 20 hyperthyroidism patients and approximately 15 patients who later progressed to ophthalmopathy tested prospective prediction of ophthalmopathy. The 100 or so discovery patients were randomly split 7:3 into training and test sets. The study also compared thyroid tissue and blood T-cell repertoires from roughly 6 Graves' hyperthyroidism patients. Following sampling, methimazole starting at 30 mg daily was given to hyperthyroidism patients, and high-dose intravenous methylprednisolone was given to ophthalmopathy patients. According to the paper, TCR Vbeta CDR3 sequencing was carried out on 135 peripheral blood samples, which came from approximately 43 ophthalmopathy, 75 or so hyperthyroidism and some 17 progressor patients.

According to the germline V gene, CDR1 reads SNHLY and CDR2 reads FYNNEI. The CDR3 spans 11 residues, from the cysteine through the phenylalanine. Of the read, only the CDR3 DNA is kept; its 33 bases are in frame from base 1. This clonotype was found many times. This clone's antigen is unknown. Mismatch with germline at one junction end may stem from a read error. Results the study describes overall, beyond this receptor: In validation, the model predicted progression to ophthalmopathy with approximately 71% sensitivity and over 72% specificity, a median of approximately 6.7 months before onset. Most expanded thyroid clonotypes (frequency above 0.001) were also detected in blood, a finding suggesting that blood repertoires may reflect thyroid immune responses. Ophthalmopathy was separated from stable hyperthyroidism by a 13 V-J signature model, with 87.88% sensitivity and around 81% specificity obtained in cross-validation and 80%/75% obtained in testing. Sample size was not statistically predetermined, and blinding of investigators to group allocation was not performed.

The hyperthyroidism patients were between 18 and 65 years old and newly diagnosed, with a disease duration of less than 2 months. The study excluded patients with uncontrolled infections, other autoimmune diseases, pregnancy or lactation. Diagnoses were based on clinical symptoms, serum thyroxine and TRAb, thyroid ultrasound and orbital computed tomography. Blood from progressor patients was drawn when they were first diagnosed with hyperthyroidism, before any ophthalmopathy symptoms appeared. PBMCs were separated from approximately 9.9 ml of fresh peripheral blood using Ficoll-Paque density gradient centrifugation. Progressor patients were first diagnosed with Graves' hyperthyroidism and then developed ophthalmopathy during follow-up. Total RNA was extracted using Trizol reagent, and RNA quality was assessed on an Agilent 2100 Bioanalyzer. The TCR beta CDR3 regions were amplified from the RNA transcripts. For the first round of RT-PCR on the TCR CDR3, the HTBI primer set was used together with the Qiagen OneStep RT-PCR kit. A second multiplex PCR round built the libraries, followed by size selection and purification. Paired-end sequencing of the libraries was performed with 100 bp reads on an Illumina HiSeq2000. In the original analysis: SOAPnuke was used to process the raw data, removing reads that contained adapters or uncalled bases, had a mean Phred below 15, or lacked an exact match to the constant primer or identifier. COPE v1.2.5 was used to merge the high-quality paired reads, and each unique nucleotide sequence was defined as a clonotype. Clonotypes were aligned to IMGT TRBV, TRBD and TRBJ reference segments using MiTCR v1.1. The analysis was restricted to V-J combinations with a frequency above 0.0001, which together covered 99.2% of the repertoires. A TCS score was defined as the ratio of F50 (clonal expansion) to E x V (chaos), with BLOSUM62-based TCRdist applied between CDR3 peptides within each V-J. Welch's t-statistics and random forest reduced roughly 530 V-J features to 13, which were used in a naive Bayes classifier (R e1071). In-frame beta chains were kept once TCRdb had trimmed the public reads at Q25 with fastp and called clones with MiXCR. CDR3 protein duplicates are merged, each entry listing the most common genes and DNA. In this record, the V and J calls reflect TCRdb's handling and not the investigators' own analysis. The sample table lists about 300,000 distinct CDR3 sequences, 20% to 30% of them with a count of one. In total, the top ten clones hold over 25% of the sample.

The V gene is TRBV2 and the J gene is TRBJ2-2; the D segment cannot be called with confidence. What was sequenced was blood. This TCR came from a man between 35 and 55 years old with Graves' hyperthyroidism that later progressed to Graves' ophthalmopathy. CDR3 loop: CAGRESGELFF. The nucleotide sequence is given as TGTGCCGGCAGAGAGTCCGGGGAGCTGTTTTTT.